This T cell receptor beta chain emerged from a study of Graves' ophthalmopathy and Graves' hyperthyroidism. In its sample, this clonotype was seen many times. The germline V gene encodes CDR1 LNHDA and CDR2 SQIVND (reference sequence). The CDR3 sequence is 13 residues long. V lost 8 bases, J lost 3 bases, and 13 bases lay in between. Where ophthalmopathy was present, donors had moderate-to-severe activity, CAS ≥3, NOSPECS ≥4 and duration under 3 months. TCR beta CDR3 regions were amplified from RNA transcripts. RT-PCR in the first round used HTBI primers; a second-round multiplex PCR followed. TCRdb called the multiplex PCR reads again in MiXCR, with one record for every CDR3 protein. Of 200,000 to 250,000 distinct CDR3 sequences in the sample, about a fifth were seen once.

V and J are TRBV19 and TRBJ1-2; D is uncertain. Sequencing used peripheral blood. The clonotype comes from a woman aged 45-65 years with Graves' ophthalmopathy. The CDR3 region is CASRKAEDYGYTF. In DNA, the CDR3 is TGTGCCAGTCGAAAGGCGGAGGACTATGGCTACACCTTC.